This T cell receptor (beta chain) originates from a study of shared clonotypes between healthy human individuals. Study as a whole: Each donor's CD4 naive and CD4 memory cells filled three plates apiece, CD8 naive two, and CD8 memory one.

The CDR3 runs 12 residues. The V gene's germline CDR1 is GTSNPN and CDR2 SVGIG (reference sequence). V was trimmed by 3 bases and J by 8 bases, leaving 11 bases between them. It was at deep level that the assay was run. TCRdb's copy holds only in-frame clones and misses some; the assay was immunoSEQ multiplex PCR. The sample carries 2 million to 2.5 million clones, under 97% recorded once. There were no recent acute infections or vaccinations among the donors, who were healthy HIV-negative adults. Every contributor of samples was a Caucasian grown-up residing in Nashville, Tennessee. This sequence originates from a man in his late teens or twenties in good health. Sequenced input: naive CD4+ T cells sorted from blood. As for subset: CD45RA+ positively selected. The rearrangement uses TRBV30 and TRBJ2-1, with a tentative D call TRBD2 (6 bases). Here the CDR3 reads CAWSPRGDEQFF. The CDR3, as DNA: TGTGCCTGGAGCCCGCGGGGCGATGAGCAGTTCTTC.